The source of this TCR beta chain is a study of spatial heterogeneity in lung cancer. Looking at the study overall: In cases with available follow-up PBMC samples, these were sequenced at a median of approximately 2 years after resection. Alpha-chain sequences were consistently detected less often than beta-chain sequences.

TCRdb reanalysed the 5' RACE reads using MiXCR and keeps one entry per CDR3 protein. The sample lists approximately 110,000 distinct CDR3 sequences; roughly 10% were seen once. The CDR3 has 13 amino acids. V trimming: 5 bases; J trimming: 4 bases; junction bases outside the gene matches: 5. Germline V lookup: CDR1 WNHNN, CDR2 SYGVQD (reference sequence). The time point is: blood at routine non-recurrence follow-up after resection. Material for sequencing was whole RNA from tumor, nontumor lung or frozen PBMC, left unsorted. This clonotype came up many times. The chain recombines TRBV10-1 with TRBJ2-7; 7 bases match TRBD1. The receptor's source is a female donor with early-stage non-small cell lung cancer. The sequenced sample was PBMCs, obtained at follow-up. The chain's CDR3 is CASSPYRGYEQYF. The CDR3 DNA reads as TGCGCCAGCAGTCCATACAGGGGTTACGAGCAGTACTTC.